A single sample is the source of the 21 T cell receptor beta chains below, sequenced in a study of T cells in Graves' hyperthyroidism and ophthalmopathy. The TCR beta CDR3 regions underwent amplification using RNA transcripts as the source. Researchers ran a first-round RT-PCR on the TCR CDR3 using the HTBI primer set. TCRdb reprocessed the multiplex PCR reads via MiXCR and lists one record per CDR3 protein. The sample has around 300,000 distinct CDR3 sequences, about 14% seen once. Input material: blood. The receptor source for this set is a woman aged 25 to 39 with Graves' hyperthyroidism that later progressed to Graves' ophthalmopathy.

Of note for this clonotype: With a much larger clone just one base away, this may be a read error. The rearrangement uses TRBV5-5 and TRBJ1-5; no clear D gene. The CDR3 loop spans 13 amino acids. The germline gives CDR1 SGHKS, CDR2 YYEKEE (reference sequence). Trimming stripped 4 bases from V and 9 bases from J, with 14 bases between. For the CDR3, the DNA is TGTGCCAGCAGCCTGGCGGTCAAGGGGCCCCAGCATTTT. Translation gives CASSLAVKGPQHF.

This clonotype was recorded many times. The genes are TRBV20-1 and TRBJ2-7; 10 nucleotides match TRBD2. The CDR3 is made up of 13 amino acids. Germline CDR1 DFQATT, CDR2 SNEGSKA (reference sequence). In nucleotides, the CDR3 is TGCACCACTACTAGCGGGACAACCTACGAGCAGTACTTC. Encoded protein: CTTTSGTTYEQYF.

The table lists this clonotype with many counts. V gene TRBV29-1 combines with J gene TRBJ1-1; perhaps TRBD1 as D (6 bases). V lost 6 bases, J lost 1 base, and 18 bases lay in between. The CDR3 loop spans 15 amino acids. Germline assignment: CDR1 SQVTM and CDR2 ANQGSEA. Written as DNA, the CDR3 is TGCAGCGTCGCCAAAAGCGGGGGACAGAACACTGAAGCTTTCTTT. Its translation: CSVAKSGGQNTEAFF.

In this sample, this clonotype turned up many times. The chain has TRBV2 and TRBJ2-7, with D uncertain. Per the germline V gene, CDR1 is SNHLY and CDR2 is FYNNEI. This CDR3 contains 11 residues. Trimming took off 4 bases at V and 7 bases at J, with 8 bases between the two ends. The CDR3 is CASSGMGEQYF. The CDR3 coding sequence is TGTGCCAGCAGTGGCATGGGTGAGCAGTACTTC.

This clonotype was found many times. This chain connects TRBV28 to TRBJ2-3; D is unclear. Per the germline V gene, CDR1 is MDHEN and CDR2 is SYDVKM. The CDR3 totals 13 residues. V was trimmed by 8 bases and J by 0 bases, leaving 9 bases between them. The CDR3 bases are TGTGCCAGCGGCGGCAGTAGCACAGATACGCAGTATTTT. Translating gives CASGGSSTDTQYF.

This clonotype occurred a few times. J is TRBJ1-5 and V is TRBV10-3; the match to TRBD1 covers 9 bases. Germline V CDR1 and CDR2: ENHRY, SYGVKD. Trimming at V came to 5 bases and at J to 6 bases, leaving 8 bases not matched to a gene. This CDR3 is 15 amino acids long. CDR3 coding DNA: TGTGCCATCAGTACAAACAGGGGGCTGGGTCAGCCCCAGCATTTT. As protein: CAISTNRGLGQPQHF.

This clonotype was counted only a few times. Here the CDR3 DNA reads TGCGCCAGCAGACAACTTGGCAGGGACAGGCTCAACTATGGCTACACCTTC. It yields the protein CASRQLGRDRLNYGYTF. V gene TRBV4-1 combines with J gene TRBJ1-2; 8 positions agree with TRBD1. Trimming removed 6 bases from V and 2 bases from J; junction bases left unmatched: 14. CDR1 MGHRA and CDR2 YSYEKL come from the germline V gene. The CDR3 runs to 17 residues.

J is TRBJ1-5 and V is TRBV6-1; tentatively, D is TRBD1 (5 bases). The CDR3 has 15 residues. V was pared by 2 bases and J by 3 bases, with 11 bases between. Germline assignment: CDR1 MNHNS and CDR2 SASEGT. The CDR3 protein is CASSENGGNNQPQHF. The CDR3 DNA follows: TGTGCCAGCAGTGAAAATGGGGGAAACAATCAGCCCCAGCATTTT.

This clonotype appeared many times. This sequence joins TRBV6-6 and TRBJ2-7, with unresolved D. Germline assignment: CDR1 MNHNY and CDR2 SVGAGI (reference sequence). The CDR3 loop spans 15 amino acids. Trimming removed 2 bases at V and 7 bases at J, with 18 bases between. CDR3 residues: CASSYGTDSMGEQYF. CDR3 nucleotide sequence: TGTGCCAGCAGTTACGGAACAGACTCAATGGGGGAGCAGTACTTC.

This clonotype was detected many times. This rearrangement joins TRBV7-9 to TRBJ1-2; the D is unclear. V dropped 2 bases and J dropped 6 bases, with 10 bases sitting between them. The CDR3 contains 13 residues. Germline-derived CDR1 and CDR2 are SEHNR and FQNEAQ (reference sequence). The CDR3 region has the DNA TGTGCCAGCAGCTTAAGGAGCTGGGATGGCTACACCTTC. Translated: CASSLRSWDGYTF.

This clonotype occurred a few times. The chain joins TRBV5-6 to TRBJ2-4; D is possibly TRBD2 (6 bases). The CDR3 runs 14 residues. The germline gives CDR1 SGHDT, CDR2 YYEEEE. Trimming removed 4 bases at V and 3 bases at J, with 11 bases between. CDR3 amino acids: CASSRLDFKNIQYF. CDR3 in DNA: TGTGCCAGCAGCAGACTAGACTTCAAAAACATTCAGTACTTC.

This clonotype was seen at least ten times. The J gene is TRBJ1-4, the V gene TRBV30, with D perhaps TRBD1 (5 bases). This CDR3 is built from 15 residues. Germline CDR1 is GTSNPN and CDR2 is SVGIG (reference sequence). Deletions cut 3 bases from V and 8 bases from J, with 19 bases between. DNA of the CDR3: TGTGCCTGGAGAGTCGGAGGGGCGCGTGGAGAAAAACTGTTTTTT. Its protein product is CAWRVGGARGEKLFF.

The chain is built from TRBV7-2 and TRBJ2-1; D ambiguous. V lost 1 base and J 7 bases, leaving 8 bases between the germline ends. The CDR3 sequence is 13 residues long. Germline V gene sequence: CDR1 SGHTA, CDR2 FQGNSA. The CDR3 reads CASSLDMGNEQFF. CDR3 bases: TGTGCCAGCAGCTTAGATATGGGGAATGAGCAGTTCTTC.

This clonotype is a singleton in its sample. It may be a read error: a sequence one base away is much more abundant. CDR3 residues: CASSEVDRSEQFF. CDR3 in DNA: TGTGCCAGCAGTGAAGTAGACAGGAGTGAGCAGTTCTTC. The rearrangement links TRBV6-1 to TRBJ2-1, with D possibly matching TRBD1 (6 bases). The CDR3 sequence is 13 residues long. Germline V gene lookup returns CDR1 MNHNS and CDR2 SASEGT. V was cut by 1 base and J by 9 bases, with 10 bases left in between.

This clonotype was detected ten times or more. J is TRBJ2-2 and V is TRBV12-3 or TRBV12-4; 9 nucleotides line up with TRBD1. The J segment lost 1 base and the V segment lost 2 bases, leaving 5 bases of the junction unmatched. The CDR3 spans 17 residues. The CDR3, as DNA: TGTGCCAGCAGTTTAATGATGGGACAGGGGAACACCGGGGAGCTGTTTTTT. Protein product: CASSLMMGQGNTGELFF.

This clonotype was seen at least ten times. This chain uses TRBV6-1 with TRBJ2-1; 9 nucleotides agree with TRBD2. Germline loops: CDR1 MNHNS, CDR2 SASEGT. The CDR3 length is 13 residues. V shed 7 bases, J shed 5 bases, and the junction held 3 bases outside the gene matches. The CDR3 bases are TGTGCCAGCACGGCTAGCGGGAACAATGAGCAGTTCTTC. Translated, it gives CASTASGNNEQFF.

This clonotype was recorded many times. This chain connects TRBV7-2 to TRBJ2-7, with unresolved D. CDR1 SGHTA and CDR2 FQGNSA come from the germline V gene. The CDR3 contains 15 residues. Trimming pared 1 base from V and 3 bases from J, leaving 13 bases between. The CDR3 coding sequence is TGTGCCAGCAGCTTAGACAGTACAGTTCTCTACGAGCAGTACTTC. Amino acid sequence: CASSLDSTVLYEQYF.

This clonotype showed up many times. The chain joins TRBV24-1 to TRBJ2-1, with D perhaps being TRBD1 or TRBD2 (5 bases each). The V gene's germline CDR1 is KGHDR and CDR2 SFDVKD. V was clipped by 3 bases and J by 4 bases, with 18 bases between them. This CDR3 spans 17 amino acids. The CDR3 spells CATSDPISTGTYNEQFF. In nucleotides, the CDR3 is TGTGCCACCAGTGATCCCATCAGCACGGGGACGTACAATGAGCAGTTCTTC.

This sequence joins TRBV4-1 and TRBJ1-2, with a tentative D call TRBD1 (6 bases). This CDR3 contains 15 residues. Trimming left V 3 bases short and J 4 bases short, with 15 bases between. From germline, CDR1 is MGHRA and CDR2 YSYEKL. CDR3 coding DNA: TGCGCCAGCAGCCAGTCCAGGGGCGCAACCTATGGCTACACCTTC. Translating it yields CASSQSRGATYGYTF.

This clonotype was observed a handful of times. CDR3 nucleotides: TGTGCCATCAGGGCCGGGGGAACAGATACGCAGTATTTT. Protein product: CAIRAGGTDTQYF. The chain links TRBV10-3 to TRBJ2-3, with D tentatively TRBD2 (6 bases). The CDR3 length is 13 residues. The germline CDR1 and CDR2 sequences are ENHRY and SYGVKD. Trimming shortened V by 6 bases and J by 3 bases, and 10 bases separated the two germline ends.

The chain uses TRBV9 and TRBJ2-7, with TRBD1 as a possible D gene (5 bases). The CDR3 extends over 13 amino acids. Trimming pared 0 bases from V and 5 bases from J, leaving 9 bases between. The germline V gene encodes CDR1 SGDLS and CDR2 YYNGEE. In nucleotides, the CDR3 is TGTGCCAGCAGCGTAGCAGGGTACCACGAGCAGTACTTC. Translation: CASSVAGYHEQYF.